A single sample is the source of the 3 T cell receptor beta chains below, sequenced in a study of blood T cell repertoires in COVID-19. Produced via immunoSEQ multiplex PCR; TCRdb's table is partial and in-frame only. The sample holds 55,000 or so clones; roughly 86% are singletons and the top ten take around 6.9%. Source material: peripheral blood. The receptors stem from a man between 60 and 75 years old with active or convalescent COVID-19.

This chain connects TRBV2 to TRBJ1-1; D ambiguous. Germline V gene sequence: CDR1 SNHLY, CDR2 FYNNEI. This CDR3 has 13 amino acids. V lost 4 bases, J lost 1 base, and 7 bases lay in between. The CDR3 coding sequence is TGTGCCAGCAGTGTACAGACGAACACTGAAGCTTTCTTT. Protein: CASSVQTNTEAFF.

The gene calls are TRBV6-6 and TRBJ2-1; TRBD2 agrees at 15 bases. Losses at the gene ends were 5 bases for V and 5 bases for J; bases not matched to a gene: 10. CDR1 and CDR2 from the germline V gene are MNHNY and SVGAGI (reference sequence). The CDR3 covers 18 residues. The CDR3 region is CASSPVLGLAGGHNEQFF. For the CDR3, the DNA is TGTGCCAGCAGTCCGGTCCTTGGACTAGCGGGAGGGCACAATGAGCAGTTCTTC.

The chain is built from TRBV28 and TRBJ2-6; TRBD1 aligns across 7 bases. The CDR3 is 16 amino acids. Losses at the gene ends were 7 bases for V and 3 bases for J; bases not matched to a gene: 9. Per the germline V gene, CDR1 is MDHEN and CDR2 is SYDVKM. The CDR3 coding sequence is TGTGCCAGCACCACCTTTAGGGGGCGTGGGGCCAACGTCCTGACTTTC. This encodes CASTTFRGRGANVLTF.